The sample holds a few counts of the clone carrying this T cell receptor (beta chain). Its specificity is unknown. The sample comes from a study of blood T cells in healthy people across ages. Study details: When template switching was applied, about one barcoded beta molecule was captured per two T cells.

Overall study results and limits: TCR beta diversity tracked closely with naive T cell percentage. Unsorted PBMC input precluded a conclusive naive versus antigen-experienced comparison. There were more naive CD4+ cells and higher diversity in long-lived donors than in aged donors.

A second 7 to 11 cycle PCR used barcoded and J-beta primers. TCRdb used MiXCR to reprocess the 5' RACE reads, holding one entry per CDR3 protein. The data contain 1.5 million to 2 million distinct CDR3 sequences, roughly a third of them singletons. CDR3 length: 15 amino acids. V dropped 3 bases and J dropped 10 bases, with 16 bases sitting between them. This TCR was sampled from a woman aged 30 to 39 in good health. This sequence joins TRBV12-3 or TRBV12-4 and TRBJ1-6; no firm D call. The sequenced sample was blood. The CDR3: CASSFDSRRWSPLHF. The CDR3 DNA sequence: TGTGCCAGCAGTTTCGACTCCCGACGGTGGTCACCCCTCCACTTT.